These T cell receptor beta chains were read from a single sample in a study of vaccination and CD4 T cells after COVID-19. TCRdb called the PCR reads again in MiXCR, with one record for every CDR3 protein. The sample includes about 9,100 distinct CDR3 sequences, 64% of them seen just once. Antigens for these TCRs are unknown. The sequenced material came from CD4+ T cells from blood, cultured in vitro. Source of these receptors: a human donor who had recovered from COVID-19. Each CDR3 is given with its conserved first and last residue. The D gene is left open where the match is weak. Clone size is not always given. Where it is, it says once, few, many or a class for expanded clones.

>few|-|TRBV6-5|TRBJ1-1
CASSYAGEATEAFF
TGTGCCAGCAGTTACGCAGGGGAGGCTACTGAAGCTTTCTTT
>-|TRBD2|TRBV20-1|TRBJ2-7
CSAPSPSGIYEQYF
TGCAGTGCTCCCTCCCCTAGCGGGATCTACGAGCAGTACTTC
>-|-|TRBV19|TRBJ1-6
CASSILGAPNSPLHF
TGTGCCAGTAGTATACTGGGGGCGCCTAATTCACCCCTCCACTTT
>-|TRBD2|TRBV27|TRBJ2-1
CASSYRLAGSSEQFF
TGTGCCAGCAGTTACCGACTAGCGGGGTCCAGTGAGCAGTTCTTC
>-|-|TRBV30|TRBJ1-4
CAWSPPPGAAGEKLFF
TGTGCCTGGAGCCCTCCGCCAGGGGCGGCGGGGGAAAAACTGTTTTTT
>once|TRBD2|TRBV20-1|TRBJ2-1
CSARELIRRLAGGNEQFF
TGCAGTGCTAGAGAGCTAATCCGTCGTCTAGCGGGGGGCAATGAGCAGTTCTTC
>-|-|TRBV2|TRBJ1-1
CASRDTYTEAFF
TGTGCCAGCAGGGACACCTACACTGAAGCTTTCTTT
>-|TRBD2|TRBV7-2|TRBJ2-7
CASSLAGTSAYEQYF
TGTGCCAGCAGCTTAGCGGGGACTAGCGCTTACGAGCAGTACTTC
>-|-|TRBV20-1|TRBJ2-1
CSARGPRRMGNEQFF
TGCAGTGCTAGGGGGCCCAGGAGGATGGGGAATGAGCAGTTCTTC
>once|-|TRBV19|TRBJ1-1
CASSIPGGGTEAFF
TGTGCCAGTAGTATACCGGGAGGGGGGACTGAAGCTTTCTTT
>-|-|TRBV21-1|TRBJ1-5
CASSPILVPSNQPQHF
TGTGCCAGCAGCCCCATCCTAGTGCCTAGCAATCAGCCCCAGCATTTT
>-|-|TRBV28|TRBJ1-6
CASSLGQKDSPLHF
TGTGCCAGCAGTTTGGGGCAGAAAGATTCACCCCTCCACTTT
>-|TRBD1|TRBV12-3/TRBV12-4|TRBJ1-2
CASSLNRGKSGYTF
TGTGCCAGCAGTTTAAACAGGGGGAAGAGTGGCTACACCTTC
>-|-|TRBV7-3|TRBJ1-1
CASSSQGYTEAFF
TGTGCCAGCAGCTCACAGGGTTACACTGAAGCTTTCTTT
>-|-|TRBV27|TRBJ2-1
CASSLTAPRVNEQFF
TGTGCCAGCAGCCTCACAGCGCCGAGGGTTAATGAGCAGTTCTTC
>-|TRBD2|TRBV28|TRBJ2-7
CASSLPPRQGGISYEQYF
TGTGCCAGCAGTTTACCCCCCAGGCAGGGAGGGATCTCCTACGAGCAGTACTTC
>-|-|TRBV7-8|TRBJ1-5
CASSSRYRDRFGGQPQHF
TGTGCCAGCAGCTCAAGATACCGGGACCGCTTCGGAGGGCAGCCCCAGCATTTT
>-|-|TRBV27|TRBJ1-1
CASSSLGPNTEAFF
TGTGCCAGCAGTTCCCTAGGGCCAAACACTGAAGCTTTCTTT
>-|-|TRBV2|TRBJ2-7
CASLHRDWIYEQYF
TGTGCCAGCTTACACCGGGACTGGATCTACGAGCAGTACTTC
>-|TRBD2|TRBV2|TRBJ2-7
CASKTSGLLLSYEQYF
TGTGCCAGCAAGACTAGCGGCTTACTTCTATCCTACGAGCAGTACTTC
>few|-|TRBV28|TRBJ1-1
CASSFLPTEAFF
TGTGCCAGCAGTTTCCTGCCCACTGAAGCTTTCTTT
>few|-|TRBV9|TRBJ1-1
CASSVQGDLGTEAFF
TGTGCCAGCAGCGTTCAAGGGGACCTGGGCACTGAAGCTTTCTTT
>-|-|TRBV20-1|TRBJ1-1
CSATGVNTEAFF
TGCAGTGCTACAGGGGTGAACACTGAAGCTTTCTTT
>few|TRBD2|TRBV20-1|TRBJ2-3
CSASGLAGYSDTQYF
TGCAGTGCTAGTGGACTAGCGGGGTACTCAGATACGCAGTATTTT
>-|-|TRBV11-3|TRBJ1-1
CASSLGRAGPEAFF
TGTGCCAGCAGCTTAGGGAGAGCTGGGCCTGAAGCTTTCTTT